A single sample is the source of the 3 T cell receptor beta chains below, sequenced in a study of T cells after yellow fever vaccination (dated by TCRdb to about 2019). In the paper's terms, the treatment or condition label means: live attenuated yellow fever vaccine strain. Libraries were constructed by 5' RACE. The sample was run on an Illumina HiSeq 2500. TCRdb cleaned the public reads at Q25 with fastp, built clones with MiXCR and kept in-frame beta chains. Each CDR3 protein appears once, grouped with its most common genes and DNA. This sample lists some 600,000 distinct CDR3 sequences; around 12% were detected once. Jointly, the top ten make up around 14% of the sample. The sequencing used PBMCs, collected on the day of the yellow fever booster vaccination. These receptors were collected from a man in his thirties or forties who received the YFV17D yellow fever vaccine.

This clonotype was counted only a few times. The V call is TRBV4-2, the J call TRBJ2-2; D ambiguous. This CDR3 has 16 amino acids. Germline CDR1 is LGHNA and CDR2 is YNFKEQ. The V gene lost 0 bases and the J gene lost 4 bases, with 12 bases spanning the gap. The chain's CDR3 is CASSQDRIGITGELFF. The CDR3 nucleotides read TGTGCCAGCAGCCAAGACCGAATTGGGATCACCGGGGAGCTGTTTTTT.

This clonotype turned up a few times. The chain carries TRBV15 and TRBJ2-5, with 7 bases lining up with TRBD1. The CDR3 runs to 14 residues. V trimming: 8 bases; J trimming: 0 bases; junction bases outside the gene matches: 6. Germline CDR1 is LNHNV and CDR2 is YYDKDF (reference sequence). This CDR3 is CATETGPNQETQYF. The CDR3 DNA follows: TGTGCCACCGAGACAGGGCCCAACCAAGAGACCCAGTACTTC.

CDR3 DNA: TGTGCCACCAGTGATCAGGGGGTGGATGAAGCTTTCTTT. It is translated as CATSDQGVDEAFF. The J gene is TRBJ1-1, the V gene TRBV24-1, with 7 bases aligning to TRBD1. The CDR3 sequence is 13 residues long. Germline V lookup: CDR1 KGHDR, CDR2 SFDVKD. Unmatched junction bases numbered 4, after V lost 3 bases and J lost 7 bases.